Below, 13 T cell receptor beta chains from the same sample are listed, as sequenced in a study of cytomegalovirus exposure and HLA in healthy donors. Amplification used 60 Vbeta primers and 13 Jbeta primers. Libraries were prepared by immunoSEQ multiplex PCR; TCRdb keeps only in-frame clonotypes and omits some of them. The table includes approximately 180,000 clones, 70% to 85% detected once. Sequenced: PBMCs. These receptors came from a woman aged 55-70 years in good health and CMV-seropositive.

This rearrangement joins TRBV27 to TRBJ1-5, with D unresolved. V was cut by 3 bases and J by 0 bases, with 6 bases left in between. CDR1 is MNHEY and CDR2 is SMNVEV in the germline V gene (reference sequence). There are 14 residues in the CDR3. The CDR3 spells CASSFGLSNQPQHF. The DNA for the CDR3 is TGTGCCAGCAGTTTCGGACTTAGCAATCAGCCCCAGCATTTT.

This clone has a handful of counts. The chain couples TRBV5-1 to TRBJ2-7; unclear D gene. Trimming removed 0 bases from V and 2 bases from J, with 9 bases in between. CDR1 is SGHRS and CDR2 is YFSETQ in the germline V gene. The CDR3 consists of 14 residues. This CDR3 reads CASSLAARAYEQYF. CDR3 in DNA: TGCGCCAGCAGCTTGGCCGCCCGAGCCTACGAGCAGTACTTC.

V gene TRBV30 combines with J gene TRBJ2-3, with 7 positions matching TRBD2. The CDR3 extends over 15 amino acids. Germline assignment: CDR1 GTSNPN and CDR2 SVGIG (reference sequence). Trimming at V came to 4 bases and at J to 1 base, leaving 8 bases not matched to a gene. The CDR3 nucleotides are TGTGCCTGGACCCCCGGGGCGGGAGGCACAGATACGCAGTATTTT. This gives the protein CAWTPGAGGTDTQYF.

This clone was counted only a few times. This chain uses TRBV5-1 with TRBJ2-5; D may be TRBD1 (5 bases). Germline CDR1 is SGHRS and CDR2 is YFSETQ. V dropped 0 bases and J dropped 2 bases, with 11 bases sitting between them. The CDR3 covers 15 residues. The CDR3, as DNA: TGCGCCAGCAGCTTGGCCCAGGGCCCACAAGAGACCCAGTACTTC. Its translation is CASSLAQGPQETQYF.

The rearrangement joins TRBV27 to TRBJ2-5, with 8 bases lining up with TRBD1. This CDR3 is built from 15 residues. Trimming took 2 bases from V and 5 from J; bases not matched to a gene: 7. The germline gives CDR1 MNHEY, CDR2 SMNVEV (reference sequence). The CDR3 is CASSLTGGRRETQYF. The CDR3 DNA follows: TGTGCCAGCAGTTTAACAGGGGGTAGGAGGGAGACCCAGTACTTC.

V gene TRBV5-1 combines with J gene TRBJ1-1, with 11 bases that match TRBD1. V lost 4 bases, J lost 10 bases, and 12 bases stayed unmatched. The CDR3 is 15 residues long. CDR1 SGHRS and CDR2 YFSETQ come from the germline V gene. The DNA of the CDR3 is TGCGCCAGCAGCCCTGGACAGGGGGCAAATCCTGGAGCTTTCTTT. It codes for CASSPGQGANPGAFF.

This clone was seen only once. The V gene is TRBV11-2, the J gene TRBJ2-4, with a weak D call TRBD2 (5 bases). Trimming cost V 3 bases and J 3 bases, with 12 bases left between them. The CDR3 loop spans 15 amino acids. CDR1 and CDR2 from the germline V gene are SGHAT and FQNNGV. The CDR3 loop is CASSFGLTGKNIQYF. The CDR3, as DNA: TGTGCCAGCAGCTTCGGACTCACCGGCAAAAACATTCAGTACTTC.

This rearrangement joins TRBV7-3 to TRBJ2-3; D unclear. V was pared by 8 bases and J by 0 bases, with 12 bases between. Germline CDR1 and CDR2: SGHTA and FQGTGA. There are 14 residues in the CDR3. The CDR3 protein is CASARLLSTDTQYF. The DNA of the CDR3 is TGTGCCAGCGCCCGACTCCTCAGCACAGATACGCAGTATTTT.

This clone appeared once. The rearrangement links TRBV28 to TRBJ2-5; a possible D gene is TRBD2 (5 bases). From germline, CDR1 is MDHEN and CDR2 SYDVKM. CDR3 size: 15 residues. V dropped 5 bases and J dropped 2 bases, with 15 bases sitting between them. CDR3 coding DNA: TGTGCCAGCAGTATTCTGCCTGGAGGACAAGAGACCCAGTACTTC. It encodes CASSILPGGQETQYF.

This rearrangement joins TRBV25-1 to TRBJ2-5; tentative D call: TRBD1 (6 bases). The CDR3 is 15 residues long. The V gene lost 3 bases and the J gene lost 1 base, with 12 bases spanning the gap. The V gene's germline CDR1 is MGHDK and CDR2 SYGVNS. CDR3 sequence: CASSDLTGSQETQYF. The CDR3 DNA reads as TGTGCCAGCAGTGATCTAACAGGGTCCCAAGAGACCCAGTACTTC.

The chain is built from TRBV11-2 and TRBJ2-3, with D maybe TRBD2 (6 bases). Deletions cut 2 bases from V and 9 bases from J, with 9 bases between. The germline CDR1 and CDR2 sequences are SGHAT and FQNNGV. This CDR3 has 12 amino acids. The CDR3 region is CASSLKRVTQYF. The CDR3 bases are TGTGCCAGCAGCTTAAAGCGGGTCACGCAGTATTTT. The full variable domain, with the rest looked up from reference TRBV11-2 and TRBJ2-3, is EAGVAQSPRYKIIEKRQSVAFWCNPISGHATLYWYQQILGQGPKLLIQFQNNGVVDDSQLPKDRFSAERLKGVDSTLKIQPAKLEDSAVYLCASSLKRVTQYFGPGTRLTVL.

The rearrangement joins TRBV9 to TRBJ1-1; 8 bases fit TRBD1. The V and J ends lost 4 bases and 0 bases, in that order; junction bases with no gene match: 5. This CDR3 comprises 15 residues. Germline V lookup: CDR1 SGDLS, CDR2 YYNGEE. For the CDR3, the DNA is TGTGCCAGCAGCTCTTACAGGGGGATGAACACTGAAGCTTTCTTT. Its translation: CASSSYRGMNTEAFF.

V and J are TRBV27 and TRBJ2-3; D not certain. CDR1 and CDR2 from the germline V gene are MNHEY and SMNVEV (reference sequence). This CDR3 is built from 14 residues. V was cut by 8 bases and J by 5 bases, with 17 bases left in between. CDR3: CASSYSGPQDTQYF. CDR3 coding DNA: TGTGCCAGCTCTTACTCGGGTCCTCAAGATACGCAGTATTTT.